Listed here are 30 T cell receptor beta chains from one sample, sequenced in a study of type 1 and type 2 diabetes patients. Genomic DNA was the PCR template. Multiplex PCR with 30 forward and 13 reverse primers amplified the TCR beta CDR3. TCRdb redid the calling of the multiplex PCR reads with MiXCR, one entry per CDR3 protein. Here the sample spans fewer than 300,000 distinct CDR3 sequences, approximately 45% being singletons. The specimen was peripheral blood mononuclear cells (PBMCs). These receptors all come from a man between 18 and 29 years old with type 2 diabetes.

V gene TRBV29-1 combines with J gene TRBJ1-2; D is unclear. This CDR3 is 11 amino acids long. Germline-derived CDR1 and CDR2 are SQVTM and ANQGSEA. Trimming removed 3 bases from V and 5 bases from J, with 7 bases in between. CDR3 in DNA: TGCAGCGTTGACGGTGTATATGGCTACACCTTC. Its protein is CSVDGVYGYTF.

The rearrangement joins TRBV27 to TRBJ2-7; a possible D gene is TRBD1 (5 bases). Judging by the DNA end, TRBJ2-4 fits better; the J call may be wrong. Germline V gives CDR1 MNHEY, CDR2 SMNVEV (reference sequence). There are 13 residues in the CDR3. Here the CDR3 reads CASKDKGKNIQYF. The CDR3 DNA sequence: TGTGCCAGCAAGGACAAGGGGAAAAACATTCAGTACTTC.

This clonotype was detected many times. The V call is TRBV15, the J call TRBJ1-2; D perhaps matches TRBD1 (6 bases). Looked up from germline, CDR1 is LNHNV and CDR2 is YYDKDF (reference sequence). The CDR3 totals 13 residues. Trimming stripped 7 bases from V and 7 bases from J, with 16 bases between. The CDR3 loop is CATTYRAESGYTF. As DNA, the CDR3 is TGTGCCACCACGTACAGGGCGGAGTCTGGCTACACCTTC.

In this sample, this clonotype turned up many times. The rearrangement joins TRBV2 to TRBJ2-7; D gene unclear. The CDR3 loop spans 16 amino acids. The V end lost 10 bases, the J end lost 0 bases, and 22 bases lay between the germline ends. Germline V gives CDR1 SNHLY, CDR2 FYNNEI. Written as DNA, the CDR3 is TGTGCCACCTCCGGTGCGACGCTTTCAAGCTCCTACGAGCAGTACTTC. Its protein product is CATSGATLSSSYEQYF.

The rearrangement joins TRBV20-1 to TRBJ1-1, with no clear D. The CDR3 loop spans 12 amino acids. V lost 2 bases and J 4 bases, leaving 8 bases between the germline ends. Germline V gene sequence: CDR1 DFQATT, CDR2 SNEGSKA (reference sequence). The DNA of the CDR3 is TGCAGTGCTAGAAGGGTGGGCACTGAAGCTTTCTTT. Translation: CSARRVGTEAFF.

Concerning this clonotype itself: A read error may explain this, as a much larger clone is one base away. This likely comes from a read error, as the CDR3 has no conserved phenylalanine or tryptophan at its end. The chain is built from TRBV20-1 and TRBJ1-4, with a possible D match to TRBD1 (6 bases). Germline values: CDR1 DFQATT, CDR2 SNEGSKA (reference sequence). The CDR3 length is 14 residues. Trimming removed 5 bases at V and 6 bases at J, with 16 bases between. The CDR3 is CSARGMSGDEKLFL. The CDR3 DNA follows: TGCAGTGCTCGGGGAATGTCAGGGGATGAAAAACTGTTTCTT.

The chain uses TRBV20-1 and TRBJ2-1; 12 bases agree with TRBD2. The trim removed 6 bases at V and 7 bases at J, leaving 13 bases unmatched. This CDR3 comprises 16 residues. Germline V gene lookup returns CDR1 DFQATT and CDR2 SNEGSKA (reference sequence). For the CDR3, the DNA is TGCAGTGCCCCCCTGGTCGGACTAGCGGGATTTAATGAGCAGTTCTTC. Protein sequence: CSAPLVGLAGFNEQFF.

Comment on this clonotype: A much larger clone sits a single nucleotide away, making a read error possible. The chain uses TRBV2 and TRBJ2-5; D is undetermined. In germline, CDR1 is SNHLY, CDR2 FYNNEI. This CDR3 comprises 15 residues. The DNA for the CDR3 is TGTGCCAGCAGCGCCATAGGGTTACCCCAAGAGACCCGGTACTTC. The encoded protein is CASSAIGLPQETRYF.

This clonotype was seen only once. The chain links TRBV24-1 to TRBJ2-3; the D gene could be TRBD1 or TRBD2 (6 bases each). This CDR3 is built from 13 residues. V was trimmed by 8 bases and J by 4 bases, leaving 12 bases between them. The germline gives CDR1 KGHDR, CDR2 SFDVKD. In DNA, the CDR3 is TGTGCCACCAAGGGGGGTCTGCCAGATACGCAGTATTTT. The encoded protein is CATKGGLPDTQYF.

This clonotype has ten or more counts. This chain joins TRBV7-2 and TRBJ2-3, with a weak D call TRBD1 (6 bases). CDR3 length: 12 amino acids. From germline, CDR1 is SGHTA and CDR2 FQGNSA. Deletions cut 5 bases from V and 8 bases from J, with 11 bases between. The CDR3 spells CASSVLRGTQYF. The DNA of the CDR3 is TGTGCCAGCAGCGTACTCAGGGGTACGCAGTATTTT.

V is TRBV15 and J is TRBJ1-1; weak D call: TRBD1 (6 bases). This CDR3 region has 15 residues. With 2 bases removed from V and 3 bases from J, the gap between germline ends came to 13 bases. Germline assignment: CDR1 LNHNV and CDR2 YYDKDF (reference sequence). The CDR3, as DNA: TGTGCCACCAGCAGACCAGGGGTATATGACACTGAAGCTTTCTTT. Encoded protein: CATSRPGVYDTEAFF.

Here the CDR3 reads CASSSQTSGGAADTQYF. CDR3 nucleotide sequence: TGTGCCAGCAGCTCCCAGACTAGCGGGGGGGCGGCGGATACGCAGTATTTT. The rearrangement joins TRBV7-2 to TRBJ2-3; 14 bases agree with TRBD2. J was trimmed by 6 bases and V by 4 bases; bases with no gene match: 9. Germline-derived CDR1 and CDR2 are SGHTA and FQGNSA. This CDR3 is built from 17 residues.

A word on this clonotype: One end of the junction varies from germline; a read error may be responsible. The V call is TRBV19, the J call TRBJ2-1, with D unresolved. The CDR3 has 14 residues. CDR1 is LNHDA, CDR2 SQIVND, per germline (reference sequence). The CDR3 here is CASSIDPKWAEQFF. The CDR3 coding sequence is TGTGCCAGTAGTATAGATCCCAAGTGGGCCGAGCAGTTCTTT.

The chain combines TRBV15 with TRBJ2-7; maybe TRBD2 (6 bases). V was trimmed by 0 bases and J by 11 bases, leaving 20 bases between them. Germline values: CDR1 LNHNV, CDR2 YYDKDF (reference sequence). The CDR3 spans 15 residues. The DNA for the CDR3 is TGTGCCACCAGCAGAGATCGGGGGTCGGGCGGGGAAAAGTACTTC. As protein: CATSRDRGSGGEKYF.

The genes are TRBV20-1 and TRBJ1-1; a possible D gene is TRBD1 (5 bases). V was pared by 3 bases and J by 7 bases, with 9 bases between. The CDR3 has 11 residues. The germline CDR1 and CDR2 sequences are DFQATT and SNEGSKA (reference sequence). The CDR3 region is CSASGADEAFF. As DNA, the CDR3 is TGCAGTGCTAGTGGGGCAGATGAAGCTTTCTTT.

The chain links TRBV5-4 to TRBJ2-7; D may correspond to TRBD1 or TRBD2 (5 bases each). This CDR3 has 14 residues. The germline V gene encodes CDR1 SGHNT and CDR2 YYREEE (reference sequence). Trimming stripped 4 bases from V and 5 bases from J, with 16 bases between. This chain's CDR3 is CASSGERGFHEQYF. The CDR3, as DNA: TGTGCCAGCAGCGGGGAACGGGGCTTTCACGAGCAGTACTTC.

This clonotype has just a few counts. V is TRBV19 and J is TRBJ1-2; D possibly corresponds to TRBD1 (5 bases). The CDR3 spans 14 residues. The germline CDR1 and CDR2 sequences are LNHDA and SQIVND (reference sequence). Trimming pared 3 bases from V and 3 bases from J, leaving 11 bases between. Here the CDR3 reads CASSMRSTDYGYTF. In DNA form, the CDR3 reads TGTGCCAGTAGTATGCGATCGACAGACTATGGCTACACCTTC.

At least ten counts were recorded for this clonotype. The CDR3 loop reads CATSRAGGDTQYF. The CDR3 DNA reads as TGTGCCACCAGCAGAGCAGGAGGAGATACGCAGTATTTT. The chain joins TRBV15 to TRBJ2-3; weak D call: TRBD2 (5 bases). The ends were cut back, 1 base at V and 5 bases at J, with 7 bases in the middle. Germline CDR1 and CDR2: LNHNV and YYDKDF (reference sequence). The CDR3 runs to 13 residues.

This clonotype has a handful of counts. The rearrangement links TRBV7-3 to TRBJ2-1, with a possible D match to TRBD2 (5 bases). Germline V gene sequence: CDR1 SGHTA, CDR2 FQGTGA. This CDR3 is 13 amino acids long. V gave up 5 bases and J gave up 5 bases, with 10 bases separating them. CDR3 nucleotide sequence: TGTGCCAGCAGCCGAGCGGCAAACAATGAGCAGTTCTTC. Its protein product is CASSRAANNEQFF.

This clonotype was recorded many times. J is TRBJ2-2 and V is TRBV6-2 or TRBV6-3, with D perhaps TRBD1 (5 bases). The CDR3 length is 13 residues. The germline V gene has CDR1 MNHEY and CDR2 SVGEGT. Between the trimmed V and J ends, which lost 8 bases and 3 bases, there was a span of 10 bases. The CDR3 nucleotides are TGTGCCAGCGGGGCCCTCGACACCGGGGAGCTGTTTTTT. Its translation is CASGALDTGELFF.

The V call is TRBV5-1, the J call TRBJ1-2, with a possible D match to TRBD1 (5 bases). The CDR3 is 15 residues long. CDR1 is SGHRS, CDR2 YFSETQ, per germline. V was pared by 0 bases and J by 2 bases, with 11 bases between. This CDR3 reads CASSLDRGRNYGYTF. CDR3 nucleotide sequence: TGCGCCAGCAGCTTGGATCGGGGACGGAACTATGGCTACACCTTC.

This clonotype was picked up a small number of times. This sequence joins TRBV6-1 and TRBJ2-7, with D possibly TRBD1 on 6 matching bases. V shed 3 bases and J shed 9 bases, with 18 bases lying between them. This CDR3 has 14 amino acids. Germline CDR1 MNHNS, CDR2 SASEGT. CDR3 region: CASSDKDRAPPQYF. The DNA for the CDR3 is TGTGCCAGCAGTGACAAGGACAGAGCTCCTCCGCAGTACTTC.

Written as DNA, the CDR3 is TGTGCCAGCAGCTCTAGCTGGGGCACCTACTACGAGCAGTACTTC. Amino acid sequence: CASSSSWGTYYEQYF. The chain has TRBV7-9 and TRBJ2-7; possibly TRBD1 or TRBD2 for D (5 bases each). V shed 4 bases and J shed 3 bases, with 16 bases lying between them. Germline values: CDR1 SEHNR, CDR2 FQNEAQ (reference sequence). CDR3 size: 15 residues.

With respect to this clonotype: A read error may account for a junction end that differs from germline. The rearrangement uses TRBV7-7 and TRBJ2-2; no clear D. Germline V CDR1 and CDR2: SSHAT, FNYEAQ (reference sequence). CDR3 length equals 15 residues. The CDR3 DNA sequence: TGTGCTAGCAGCTTAGTAGCCCGGGACACCGGGGAGCTGTTTTTT. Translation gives CASSLVARDTGELFF.

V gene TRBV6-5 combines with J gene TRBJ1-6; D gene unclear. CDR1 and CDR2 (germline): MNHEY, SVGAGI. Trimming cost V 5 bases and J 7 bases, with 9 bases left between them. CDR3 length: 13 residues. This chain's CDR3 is CASSLRLNSPLHF. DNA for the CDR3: TGTGCCAGCAGTCTTCGGTTGAATTCACCCCTCCACTTT.

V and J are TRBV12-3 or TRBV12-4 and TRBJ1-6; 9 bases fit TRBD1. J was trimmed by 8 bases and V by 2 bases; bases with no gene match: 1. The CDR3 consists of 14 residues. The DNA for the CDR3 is TGTGCCAGCAGTTTAAGGGACAGGGATTCACCCCTCCACTTT. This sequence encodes CASSLRDRDSPLHF.

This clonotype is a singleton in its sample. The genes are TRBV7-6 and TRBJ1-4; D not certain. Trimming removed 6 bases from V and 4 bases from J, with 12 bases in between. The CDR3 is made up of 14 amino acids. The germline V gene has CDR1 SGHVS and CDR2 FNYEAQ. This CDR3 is CASRRVLGNEKLFF. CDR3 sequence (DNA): TGTGCCAGCAGAAGGGTCCTGGGTAATGAAAAACTGTTTTTT.

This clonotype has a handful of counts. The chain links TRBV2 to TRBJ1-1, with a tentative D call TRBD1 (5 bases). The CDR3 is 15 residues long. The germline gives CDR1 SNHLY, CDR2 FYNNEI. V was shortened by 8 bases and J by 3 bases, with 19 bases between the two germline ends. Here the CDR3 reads CASGGDGGGYTEAFF. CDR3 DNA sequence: TGTGCCAGCGGCGGGGATGGGGGAGGGTACACTGAAGCTTTCTTT.

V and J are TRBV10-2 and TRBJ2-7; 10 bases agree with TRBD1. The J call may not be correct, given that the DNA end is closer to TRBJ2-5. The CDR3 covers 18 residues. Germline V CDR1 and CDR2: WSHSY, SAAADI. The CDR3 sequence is CASSESGSARDRGKTQYF. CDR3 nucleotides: TGCGCCAGCAGTGAGTCGGGGTCGGCACGGGACAGGGGAAAGACCCAGTACTTC.

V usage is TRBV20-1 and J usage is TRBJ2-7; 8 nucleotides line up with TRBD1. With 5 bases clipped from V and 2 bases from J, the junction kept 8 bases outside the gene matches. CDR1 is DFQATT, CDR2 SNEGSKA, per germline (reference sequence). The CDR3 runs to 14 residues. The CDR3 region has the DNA TGCAGTGCTCCCCTTTGGGACAGGACCTACGAGCAGTACTTC. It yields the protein CSAPLWDRTYEQYF.